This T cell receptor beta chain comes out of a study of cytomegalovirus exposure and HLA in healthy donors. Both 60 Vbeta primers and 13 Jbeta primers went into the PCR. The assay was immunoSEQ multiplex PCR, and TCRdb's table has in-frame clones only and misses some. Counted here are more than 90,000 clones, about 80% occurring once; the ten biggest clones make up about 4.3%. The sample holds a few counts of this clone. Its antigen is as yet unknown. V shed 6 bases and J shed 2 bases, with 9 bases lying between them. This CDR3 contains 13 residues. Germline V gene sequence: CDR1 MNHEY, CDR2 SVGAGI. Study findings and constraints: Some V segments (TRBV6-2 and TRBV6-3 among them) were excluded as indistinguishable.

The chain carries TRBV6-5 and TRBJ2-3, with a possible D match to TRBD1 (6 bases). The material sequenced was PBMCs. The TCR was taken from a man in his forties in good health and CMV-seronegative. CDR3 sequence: CASRQGSTDTQYF. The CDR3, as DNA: TGTGCCAGCAGACAGGGCTCCACAGATACGCAGTATTTT.